This is a list of T cell receptor beta chains from one sample in a study of T cells in Graves' hyperthyroidism and ophthalmopathy. Each CDR3 protein gets one entry after TCRdb re-called the multiplex PCR reads with MiXCR. The data show approximately 870,000 distinct CDR3 sequences, about 38% seen once. The material sequenced was blood. The receptors here all came from a man aged 18-30 years with Graves' hyperthyroidism. Both conserved end residues are part of each CDR3.

>TRBV9
CASSVGSGGPYEQYF
>TRBV10-3
CAISEWQTNQPQHF
>TRBV4-1
CASSQPGQLYEQYF
>TRBV10-2
CASSLGRAGLGVETQYF
>TRBV5-1
CASSFGTGRSYEQYF
>TRBV19
CASSIAAGVYEQYF
>TRBV10-3
CASSARQGWETQYF
>TRBV29-1
CSVDTGGALDTEAFF
>TRBV7-2
CASSFQLNSPLHF
>TRBV7-9
CASSSTVEQYF
>TRBV2
CASKTSYQETQYF
>TRBV25-1
CASSFHAGASYEQYF
>TRBV9
CASSWETGVSETEAFF
>TRBV7-2
CASSLRDGGNTIYF
>TRBV15
CATSSPWTGFVTGALNTEAFF
>TRBV5-1
CASSWRAGTGGYEQYF